This T cell receptor beta chain was obtained from a study of shared clonotypes between healthy human individuals. Sequenced by immunoSEQ multiplex PCR; TCRdb stores in-frame clones only, minus some. This sample yields approximately 180,000 clones, of which around 93% are seen a single time; about 0.07% belongs to the top ten. The germline CDR1 and CDR2 sequences are MNHNS and SASEGT. The J segment lost 4 bases and the V segment lost 4 bases, leaving 7 bases of the junction unmatched. The CDR3 loop spans 14 amino acids. Sequencing input: naive CD4+ T cells sorted from blood. The subset denotes: CD45RA+ positively selected. The V and J genes are TRBV6-1 and TRBJ2-7, with 7 bases identical to TRBD1. The receptor's source is a woman aged 25-40 years in good health. CDR3 in DNA: TGTGCCAGCAGTGTAACAGGGACAGCATACGAGCAGTACTTC. Translating gives CASSVTGTAYEQYF.